This T cell receptor (beta chain) comes out of a study of PD-L1 blockade in urothelial cancer (dated by TCRdb to 2016 to 2017). In terms of the full investigation: Every patient began therapy in the mid-2010s and was given atezolizumab 1,200 mg intravenously every 3 weeks. About nine tenths of the roughly 29 patients were identified as males with urothelial cancer of bladder origin, and a prior smoking history was reported by 18 of 29 patients. Patients had an ECOG performance status of 0 or 1 and had received between 0 and 3 prior chemotherapy regimens. Blood samples were analyzed 3 weeks after the start of treatment (second dose) and 6 weeks after the start of treatment. Blood samples gave median yields of around 150,000 T cells and approximately 80,000 unique TCRs, along with a median clonality of 0.080. The study, an exploratory multi-omic analysis, examined somatic, immune and clinical correlates of response to PD-L1 blockade with atezolizumab in urothelial cancer. Pretreatment tumor samples and matched peripheral blood, collected serially before and after atezolizumab treatment, underwent TCR sequencing. Durable clinical benefit was defined as a progression-free survival longer than 6 months, and TCR features were additionally tested against progression-free survival and overall survival. In the same patients who had TCR sequencing, pretreatment tumors also underwent whole exome sequencing and RNA sequencing. Durable clinical benefit was achieved by nine patients but not by the remaining 20. Pretreatment blood TCR-seq was available for about 27 patients, at least one posttreatment blood collection was obtained for approximately 25 patients, and tumor TCR-seq was available for approximately 25 patients. The paper's findings and limits, for the study overall: Because of the small sample size (n ≈ 31) and the many exploratory analyses performed, the results are intended to be regarded as hypothesis-generating. Greater expansion of tumor-associated TCR clones in peripheral blood 3 weeks after the start of treatment was observed in patients with durable benefit (n ≈ 22, p = 0.022). A pretreatment peripheral blood TCR clonality below the median was linked to improved progression-free and overall survival.

The time point label of this sample denotes: pretreatment peripheral blood. A total of around 30 patients with locally advanced or metastatic urothelial carcinoma, treated at Memorial Sloan Kettering on a trial protocol, made up the cohort. Peripheral blood mononuclear cells were collected from each patient pretreatment and during treatment, giving between 1 and 8 total time points per patient. The Qiagen DNeasy Blood extraction kit was used to purify genomic DNA from total PBMCs and from tumor samples. PBMCs were collected pretreatment and during treatment and were isolated and stored as previously described. Synthetic TCR analog templates were spiked into each PCR to estimate absolute template abundance from read counts. Using the immunoSEQ assay, TCRbeta CDR3 regions were amplified from genomic DNA with bias-controlled V and J gene primers. Rearranged TCRbeta segments were sequenced at approximately 20X coverage. On the authors' methods: Clustering was used to correct sequencing errors, and CDR3s were annotated against IMGT to assign V, D and J genes. Only productive TCRbeta rearrangements were used in downstream analyses, excluding out-of-frame or stop-codon sequences. Clonality was calculated as one minus the Shannon entropy normalized by the log of the number of unique productive sequences. Clones differing between time points or between blood and tumor were identified by Fisher's exact test with Benjamini-Hochberg correction at adjusted p below 0.01. Entries here come from immuneACCESS through TCRdb and include only in-frame sequences with V and J called. Some clones fail to appear in such tables; in the studies checked, an unresolved V gene covers under half of the shortfall, and the cause of the remainder is unknown. The D gene and trimming were derived from the DNA, and the V and J assignments and clone size from that table. This sample is represented by 130,000 or so clones; around 84% of them were singletons. The ten largest make up 3.2% of the sample.

On this clone: No antigen is known for it. Base qualities are not recorded, but no much larger clone differs from it by a single base.

The CDR3 covers 15 residues, taking in both the cysteine and the phenylalanine. Only CDR3 DNA remains: 45 bases, in frame from the first base. As encoded in the germline V gene (reference sequence), CDR1 is LNHDA while CDR2 is SQIVND. V is shortened by 3 bases, J by 3 bases, and the region joining them spans 12 bases. The sequences come from PBMCs, collected around atezolizumab (anti-PD-L1) treatment. The rearranged segments are TRBV19 and TRBJ1-5, with the D gene not confidently named. This TCR was sampled from a man aged 45-65 years with urothelial cancer. Here is the DNA: TGTGCCAGTAGTATGGAGGGATCCATCAATCAGCCCCAGCATTTT. The translation is CASSMEGSINQPQHF.